This T cell receptor beta chain was found in a study of blood T cell repertoires in COVID-19. Overall study: T cells, B-cell-depleted T cells, or PBMCs provided the cDNA or gDNA that served as material.

CDR3 length equals 15 residues. The V gene lost 0 bases and the J gene lost 6 bases, with 12 bases spanning the gap. CDR1 is SGHVS, CDR2 FQNEAQ, per germline. This study enrolled people aged roughly 18 to 90 from around 25 US geographic areas. Cohort 3 donors counted as recovered after two negative PCRs, clearance, or resolved symptoms. Authors' processing steps: From reference gene primer amplification, estimates of nucleated cell counts were derived. Sequencing used immunoSEQ multiplex PCR; TCRdb keeps in-frame clones, though not all of them. Clone size and the V and J calls come from that table; the DNA yielded D and trimming. This sample has more than 150,000 clones, with less than 90% found just once.

What was sequenced was PBMCs or T cells enriched from blood (not recorded which). This chain links TRBV7-8 with TRBJ2-1; D gene ambiguous. The TCR sequence derives from a woman aged 45-65 years who had recovered from COVID-19. CDR3 amino acids: CASSLAVIAVNEQFF. The CDR3 DNA reads TGTGCCAGCAGCTTAGCGGTGATAGCTGTCAATGAGCAGTTCTTC.